This entry lists 20 T cell receptor beta chains sequenced from one sample in a study of neurological immune-mediated disorders (dated by TCRdb to about 2019). The meaning of the sample's time point label: longitudinal time-point 2. Library generation was performed with 5' RACE. The listed sequencing device is Illumina HiSeq 2500. TCRdb applied fastp at Q25 and MiXCR to the public reads, then kept only in-frame beta chains. Rows are combined by CDR3 protein, so each entry shows the most common genes and DNA. The sample table holds about 66,000 distinct CDR3 sequences, of which less than 10% were seen once. Of the sample, around an eighth falls within the top ten clones. Material: PBMCs. Source of these receptors: a man in his thirties or forties in good health.

This clonotype was counted many times. The rearrangement uses TRBV20-1 and TRBJ1-5; D is unresolved. CDR3 length: 13 residues. The ends were cut back, 2 bases at V and 2 bases at J, with 7 bases in the middle. Germline-derived CDR1 and CDR2 are DFQATT and SNEGSKA (reference sequence). The CDR3: CSARPTGNQPQHF. The CDR3 DNA follows: TGCAGTGCTAGACCTACAGGCAATCAGCCCCAGCATTTT.

The table lists this clonotype with many counts. This chain uses TRBV20-1 with TRBJ1-1; maybe TRBD1 (6 bases). The V gene lost 0 bases and the J gene lost 0 bases, with 14 bases spanning the gap. Germline-derived CDR1 and CDR2 are DFQATT and SNEGSKA (reference sequence). This CDR3 spans 16 amino acids. The CDR3 sequence is CSAREWSAGVNTEAFF. In DNA form, the CDR3 reads TGCAGTGCTAGAGAGTGGTCGGCAGGGGTGAACACTGAAGCTTTCTTT.

The sample holds a few counts of this clonotype. The rearrangement joins TRBV30 to TRBJ1-1; D ambiguous. Trimming left V 2 bases short and J 3 bases short, with 16 bases between. CDR1 and CDR2 from the germline V gene are GTSNPN and SVGIG (reference sequence). This CDR3 comprises 15 residues. The CDR3 DNA sequence: TGTGCCTGGAGTAAATTTGGCAGTGGCGACACTGAAGCTTTCTTT. Amino acid sequence: CAWSKFGSGDTEAFF.

This clonotype occurred many times. This sequence joins TRBV29-1 and TRBJ2-1; D unresolved. The CDR3 sequence is 12 residues long. Trimming removed 5 bases from V and 4 bases from J, with 9 bases in between. Germline CDR1 and CDR2: SQVTM and ANQGSEA. The CDR3 protein is CSVKYSYNEQFF. DNA for the CDR3: TGCAGCGTTAAATATTCATACAATGAGCAGTTCTTC.

This clonotype was found many times. This sequence joins TRBV10-3 and TRBJ2-7; D unclear. The CDR3 has 14 amino acids. The germline V and J ends were trimmed by 4 bases and 1 base, with 11 bases remaining between them. The germline V gene encodes CDR1 ENHRY and CDR2 SYGVKD. In DNA, the CDR3 is TGTGCCATCAGTGGCGTCCAAGGGTCCTACGAGCAGTACTTC. As protein: CAISGVQGSYEQYF.

This clonotype was detected ten times or more. The chain joins TRBV7-9 to TRBJ1-4; D is undetermined. The CDR3 spans 18 residues. CDR1 is SEHNR, CDR2 FQNEAQ, per germline (reference sequence). V gave up 7 bases and J gave up 4 bases, with 25 bases separating them. CDR3 region: CASTPAGSQGGRNEKLFF. Here the CDR3 DNA reads TGTGCCAGCACCCCCGCGGGGAGCCAAGGAGGCCGTAATGAAAAACTGTTTTTT.

This clonotype was observed many times. The gene calls are TRBV3-1 and TRBJ1-4, with 7 bases fitting TRBD1. Unmatched junction bases numbered 8, after V lost 0 bases and J lost 7 bases. The CDR3 length is 16 residues. The germline gives CDR1 LGHDT, CDR2 YNNKEL (reference sequence). CDR3 in amino acids: CASSQEGQRFGEKLFF. CDR3 DNA: TGTGCCAGCAGCCAAGAGGGACAGAGATTTGGTGAAAAACTGTTTTTT. The variable domain in full, with the rest retrieved from reference TRBV3-1 and TRBJ1-4, is DTAVSQTPKYLVTQMGNDKSIKCEQNLGHDTMYWYKQDSKKFLKIMFSYNNKELIINETVPNRFSPKSPDKAHLNLHINSLELGDSAVYFCASSQEGQRFGEKLFFGSGTQLSVL.

This clonotype was counted many times. The rearrangement links TRBV29-1 to TRBJ2-5, with a tentative D call TRBD1 (6 bases). Trimming took 3 bases from V and 1 from J, leaving 12 bases between them. The CDR3 spans 14 residues. The germline gives CDR1 SQVTM, CDR2 ANQGSEA. CDR3 amino acids: CSVEGKDSQETQYF. As DNA, the CDR3 is TGCAGCGTTGAGGGGAAGGACAGCCAAGAGACCCAGTACTTC.

Many counts were recorded for this clonotype. The chain is built from TRBV10-3 and TRBJ2-3; 10 bases are a match to TRBD2. J was trimmed by 3 bases and V by 0 bases; bases with no gene match: 6. The CDR3 contains 17 residues. CDR1 is ENHRY, CDR2 SYGVKD, per germline. The chain's CDR3 is CAISESTRTSGTDTQYF. In nucleotides, the CDR3 is TGTGCCATCAGTGAGTCGACGAGGACTAGCGGTACAGATACGCAGTATTTT.

This clonotype was seen more than once but under ten times. The chain uses TRBV5-1 and TRBJ2-2; 9 bases match TRBD1. The CDR3 contains 17 residues. Germline V gives CDR1 SGHRS, CDR2 YFSETQ. V gave up 0 bases and J gave up 6 bases; unmatched junction bases: 9. The CDR3 protein is CASSLGTGVPFAGELFF. The DNA for the CDR3 is TGCGCCAGCAGCTTGGGGACAGGGGTTCCATTCGCCGGGGAGCTGTTTTTT. Supplemented by reference TRBV5-1 and TRBJ2-2, the full variable domain reads KAGVTQTPRYLIKTRGQQVTLSCSPISGHRSVSWYQQTPGQGLQFLFEYFSETQRNKGNFPGRFSGRQFSNSRSEMNVSTLELGDSALYLCASSLGTGVPFAGELFFGEGSRLTVL.

This clonotype came up many times. This sequence joins TRBV7-9 and TRBJ2-1; no clear D gene. Trimming stripped 0 bases from V and 7 bases from J, with 10 bases between. This CDR3 has 14 amino acids. Germline CDR1 is SEHNR and CDR2 is FQNEAQ (reference sequence). The CDR3 loop is CASSLAALVNEQFF. The CDR3 bases are TGTGCCAGCAGCTTAGCGGCCCTAGTGAATGAGCAGTTCTTC.

This clonotype was seen many times. The chain recombines TRBV28 with TRBJ1-2; a possible D gene is TRBD1 (5 bases). From germline, CDR1 is MDHEN and CDR2 SYDVKM. Trimming took 7 bases from V and 7 from J, leaving 16 bases between them. This CDR3 has 13 amino acids. CDR3 DNA: TGTGCCAGCAATCAGTCCCCAGGGCCTGGCTACACCTTC. Translating gives CASNQSPGPGYTF.

This clonotype has more than one count but fewer than ten. The J gene is TRBJ2-7, the V gene TRBV3-1, with 8 bases matching TRBD1. The junction had 9 bases not matched to a gene; V was cut back by 5 bases and J by 6 bases. Germline assignment: CDR1 LGHDT and CDR2 YNNKEL (reference sequence). There are 14 residues in the CDR3. The CDR3 reads CASSWRQGLSEQYF. DNA for the CDR3: TGTGCCAGCAGCTGGAGACAGGGGCTAAGCGAGCAGTACTTC.

Many counts were recorded for this clonotype. The V call is TRBV7-2, the J call TRBJ2-1; no firm D call. CDR3 size: 15 residues. Trimming shortened V by 5 bases and J by 6 bases, and 17 bases separated the two germline ends. Germline lookup yields CDR1 SGHTA and CDR2 FQGNSA. The CDR3 sequence is CASSRVYPPGNEQFF. DNA for the CDR3: TGTGCCAGCAGCCGTGTATACCCCCCGGGCAATGAGCAGTTCTTC.

This clonotype showed up many times. The rearrangement joins TRBV5-1 to TRBJ2-3, with 7 bases that match TRBD2. Losses at the gene ends were 4 bases for V and 2 bases for J; bases not matched to a gene: 7. The CDR3 has 15 residues. CDR1 and CDR2 from the germline V gene are SGHRS and YFSETQ. CDR3 nucleotide sequence: TGCGCCAGCAGCGGGGGGGGGGTCCTCACAGATACGCAGTATTTT. Protein product: CASSGGGVLTDTQYF.

This clonotype was found many times. The chain is built from TRBV14 and TRBJ2-3, with D unresolved. Germline V lookup: CDR1 SGHDN, CDR2 FVKESK. V lost 1 base to trimming and J lost 2 bases, with 10 bases between them. The CDR3 runs to 15 residues. DNA of the CDR3: TGTGCCAGCAGCCAAGCAGCGTTAATCACAGATACGCAGTATTTT. Translation: CASSQAALITDTQYF.

This clonotype was seen more than once but under ten times. The chain uses TRBV29-1 and TRBJ2-7; 11 nucleotides match TRBD2. Trimming cost V 4 bases and J 1 base; bases outside gene matches: 0. The CDR3 consists of 13 residues. Germline CDR1 SQVTM, CDR2 ANQGSEA. As DNA, the CDR3 is TGCAGCGTTGCTAGCGGGAGGTCCTACGAGCAGTACTTC. Its translation: CSVASGRSYEQYF.

This clonotype has more than one count but fewer than ten. This chain links TRBV11-2 with TRBJ2-7; D perhaps matches TRBD2 (5 bases). The V end was cut by 3 bases, the J end by 3 bases, with 12 bases between. In germline, CDR1 is SGHAT, CDR2 FQNNGV. This CDR3 has 14 residues. The CDR3: CASSLVPGSYEQYF. In DNA, the CDR3 is TGTGCCAGCAGCTTGGTCCCGGGGAGCTACGAGCAGTACTTC. The variable domain in full, with the rest retrieved from reference TRBV11-2 and TRBJ2-7, is EAGVAQSPRYKIIEKRQSVAFWCNPISGHATLYWYQQILGQGPKLLIQFQNNGVVDDSQLPKDRFSAERLKGVDSTLKIQPAKLEDSAVYLCASSLVPGSYEQYFGPGTRLTVT.

The sample holds many counts of this clonotype. The rearrangement links TRBV11-2 to TRBJ1-4; TRBD1 is a possible D gene (6 bases). V shed 2 bases and J shed 2 bases, with 12 bases lying between them. Germline values: CDR1 SGHAT, CDR2 FQNNGV. This CDR3 has 16 amino acids. CDR3: CASSLTGGRTNEKLFF. In DNA, the CDR3 is TGTGCCAGCAGCTTAACGGGGGGGCGGACTAATGAAAAACTGTTTTTT.

This clonotype was counted ten times or more. The chain has TRBV28 and TRBJ2-1; maybe TRBD2 (5 bases). The CDR3 has 14 amino acids. The germline CDR1 and CDR2 sequences are MDHEN and SYDVKM. V was shortened by 5 bases and J by 6 bases, with 14 bases between the two germline ends. The CDR3 loop reads CASSPEGEFNEQFF. The CDR3 bases are TGTGCCAGCAGTCCCGAGGGAGAATTCAATGAGCAGTTCTTC.